This TCR beta chain derives from a study of T-cell reconstitution after alpha-beta-depleted transplantation in children (dated by TCRdb to about 2016). For context, the study as a whole: The study quantitatively tracked T-cell immune reconstitution after TCRalphabeta/CD19-depleted allogeneic hematopoietic cell transplantation in children using TCR repertoire profiling.

CDR1 DFQATT and CDR2 SNEGSKA are derived from the germline V gene (reference sequence). Trimmed from V: 6 bases; trimmed from J: 4 bases; junction bases lacking a gene match: 5. The CDR3 runs 15 amino acids, cysteine and phenylalanine included. Solely the CDR3 DNA is kept, with 45 bases framed from the first base. Points on this clonotype: Its antigen is not yet known. No per-base quality is available; no much larger clone lies one base away.

The investigation overall reported the following: Hyperexpanded clone frequencies declined over subsequent months; after one year, T-cell counts and TCRbeta diversity were mostly attributed to newly produced T cells. In some patients, high TCRbeta diversity at day 60 was attributed to recipient T cells and intrathymic progenitors that had survived conditioning. Apparently early alphabetaT-cell count recovery about two months after transplant reportedly relied on only several hundred rapidly expanded clones derived from non-depleted graft cells.

The sample's treatment or condition label, decoded: allogeneic hematopoietic cell transplantation with graft depleted of TCRalphabeta T cells and CD19 B cells. TCRalphabeta/CD19-depleted allogeneic hematopoietic cell grafts were given to the transplant recipients, all of whom were children. The method behind the library was PCR. TCRdb lists the instrument as Illumina HiSeq 2500. To normalize quantification of the TCRbeta repertoire, the TCR libraries were built with molecular barcoding that relied on unique molecular identifiers. TCRdb's own reprocessing of the public reads used fastp at Q25 and MiXCR and kept productive beta chains. Every CDR3 protein is listed once, alongside the most common genes and DNA of its rows. This sample has 530,000 or so distinct CDR3 sequences in its table, and approximately 30% of those were observed once. In total, the top ten clones hold approximately 33% of the sample.

The chain is encoded by TRBV20-1 joined to TRBJ2-2; 13 bases in the junction line up with TRBD2. The source was PBMCs, collected before TCRalphabeta/CD19-depleted stem cell transplant. The receptor was derived from a boy younger than two with Wiskott-Aldrich syndrome, due to receive a stem cell transplant. The nucleotide sequence reads TGCAGTGCCGGACTAGCGGGAGCACTCACCGGGGAGCTGTTTTTT. Its coded protein is CSAGLAGALTGELFF.